The next 13 T cell receptor beta chains were all read from a single sample in a study of siplizumab effects on memory and regulatory T cells (dated by TCRdb to 2018 to 2020). The protocol used for the library was the immunoSEQ multiplex PCR assay. Imported from immuneACCESS, the table was reduced by TCRdb to in-frame sequences with V and J called. These copies leave out some clones; in studies compared against another copy, an unresolved V gene accounts for under half, and the cause of the remainder is not known. This sample comprises about 60,000 clones, around four fifths of them detected only once. The biggest ten clones account for less than 4% of the sample. The specimen was memory CD4+ T cells sorted from blood. The sample's cell subset or site label is to be understood as: unstimulated CD4+ memory T cells. These receptors were taken from a human donor in good health.

Details on this clone: At the DNA level, this CDR3 is encoded by other sequences in the same sample as well. V gene TRBV20-1 combines with J gene TRBJ1-1; D unresolved. Between the trimmed V and J ends, which lost 3 bases and 7 bases, there was a span of 9 bases. The CDR3 contains 11 residues. Per germline, CDR1 DFQATT and CDR2 SNEGSKA (reference sequence). In DNA form, the CDR3 reads TGCAGTGCTAGCCCCGGGCTTGAAGCTTTCTTT. Translated, it gives CSASPGLEAFF.

The chain carries TRBV6-6 and TRBJ2-1; the D gene is possibly TRBD2 (6 bases). The CDR3 runs 14 residues. The ends were cut back, 7 bases at V and 0 bases at J, with 10 bases in the middle. The V gene's germline CDR1 is MNHNY and CDR2 SVGAGI (reference sequence). CDR3 amino acids: CASNGGSSYNEQFF. CDR3 coding DNA: TGTGCCAGCAATGGGGGGAGCTCCTACAATGAGCAGTTCTTC.

This clone was seen just once. This chain uses TRBV4-1 with TRBJ1-6; D unresolved. The V and J ends lost 0 bases and 7 bases respectively, with 10 bases between them. The CDR3 sequence is 15 residues long. The V gene's germline CDR1 is MGHRA and CDR2 YSYEKL. CDR3 in DNA: TGCGCCAGCAGCCAAGAATCTTTGGGGAATTCACCCCTCCACTTT. Its translation: CASSQESLGNSPLHF.

The rearrangement uses TRBV5-1 and TRBJ1-1; unclear D gene. Germline CDR1 SGHRS, CDR2 YFSETQ. The V end was cut by 3 bases, the J end by 3 bases, with 15 bases between. The CDR3 length is 15 residues. CDR3 in DNA: TGCGCCAGCAGCTCTTCGGTAGGCAGGCACACTGAAGCTTTCTTT. It yields the protein CASSSSVGRHTEAFF. The full variable domain, its missing parts supplied by reference TRBV5-1 and TRBJ1-1, is KAGVTQTPRYLIKTRGQQVTLSCSPISGHRSVSWYQQTPGQGLQFLFEYFSETQRNKGNFPGRFSGRQFSNSRSEMNVSTLELGDSALYLCASSSSVGRHTEAFFGQGTRLTVV.

The genes are TRBV6-5 and TRBJ1-4; no clear D gene. V gave up 4 bases and J gave up 10 bases, with 10 bases separating them. This CDR3 region has 12 residues. Germline V gene sequence: CDR1 MNHEY, CDR2 SVGAGI. CDR3 loop: CASSLPVGKLFF. The CDR3 coding sequence is TGTGCCAGCAGTTTACCAGTGGGAAAACTGTTTTTT.

CDR3 nucleotides: TGTGCCAGCATTGTCTTTCAAAGTGGTGCAGACACCATATATTTT. Encoded protein: CASIVFQSGADTIYF. The chain carries TRBV6-1 and TRBJ1-3, with D hard to call. Trimming removed 7 bases from V and 8 bases from J, with 21 bases in between. The CDR3 has 15 residues. Germline V lookup: CDR1 MNHNS, CDR2 SASEGT.

The chain couples TRBV7-2 to TRBJ2-3; TRBD1 agrees at 7 bases. This CDR3 has 15 amino acids. The germline CDR1 and CDR2 sequences are SGHTA and FQGNSA. V gave up 5 bases and J gave up 6 bases; unmatched junction bases: 11. CDR3 region: CASSLGTAIGDTQYF. The CDR3 nucleotides read TGTGCCAGCAGCCTCGGGACAGCCATCGGGGATACGCAGTATTTT.

This chain joins TRBV20-1 and TRBJ2-1; D remains ambiguous. There are 11 residues in the CDR3. With 4 bases removed from V and 5 bases from J, the gap between germline ends came to 6 bases. Per the germline V gene, CDR1 is DFQATT and CDR2 is SNEGSKA (reference sequence). CDR3 in DNA: TGCAGTGCTATAGGCCACAATGAGCAGTTCTTC. Translating it yields CSAIGHNEQFF.

V gene TRBV6-1 combines with J gene TRBJ1-2; no reliable D call. Trimming took off 2 bases at V and 4 bases at J, with 11 bases between the two ends. Germline-derived CDR1 and CDR2 are MNHNS and SASEGT. The CDR3 consists of 14 residues. CDR3 DNA sequence: TGTGCCAGCAGTGAACTAGGGCAGGCCTATGGCTACACCTTC. It encodes CASSELGQAYGYTF.

As to this clone: The identical CDR3 is also encoded by other nucleotide sequences in the sample. The V and J genes are TRBV9 and TRBJ2-7; 8 positions agree with TRBD2. V shed 4 bases and J 2 bases; nucleotides not matched to a gene: 5. The V gene's germline CDR1 is SGDLS and CDR2 YYNGEE. The CDR3 loop spans 14 amino acids. The CDR3 DNA sequence: TGTGCCAGCAGCCCTCGGGAGGGAACCTACGAGCAGTACTTC. As protein: CASSPREGTYEQYF.

The rearrangement joins TRBV18 to TRBJ2-7, with TRBD2 as a possible D gene (5 bases). Per germline, CDR1 KGHSH and CDR2 LQKENI. CDR3 length equals 13 residues. The V end was cut by 4 bases, the J end by 3 bases, with 10 bases between. CDR3 in amino acids: CASSLPGNYEQYF. In DNA form, the CDR3 reads TGTGCCAGCTCACTACCGGGGAACTACGAGCAGTACTTC.

The V and J genes are TRBV7-6 and TRBJ2-1; 10 bases align to TRBD2. V trimming: 3 bases; J trimming: 7 bases; junction bases outside the gene matches: 6. This CDR3 is built from 15 residues. Germline loops: CDR1 SGHVS, CDR2 FNYEAQ. CDR3 loop: CASSLRAGGWNEQFF. For the CDR3, the DNA is TGTGCCAGCAGCTTGCGAGCGGGAGGGTGGAATGAGCAGTTCTTC.

The V gene is TRBV9, the J gene TRBJ2-7; D ambiguous. CDR1 is SGDLS and CDR2 is YYNGEE in the germline V gene. The ends were cut back, 4 bases at V and 1 base at J, with 9 bases in the middle. The CDR3 length is 13 residues. CDR3 DNA: TGTGCCAGCAGCCCCGGCCCGTCCTACGAGCAGTACTTC. Amino acid sequence: CASSPGPSYEQYF.